A selection of T cell receptor beta chains follows, all from one sample in a study of human T cells and chemical hapten exposure. TCRdb analysed the RACE reads with MiXCR anew, one entry per CDR3 protein. Of some 51,000 distinct CDR3 sequences listed, roughly 9.9% are singletons. The sample in question was whole blood, obtained in connection with sensitization to the hapten diphenylcyclopropenone (DPC). These receptors originate from a middle-aged woman with alopecia areata. Some clones in this sample may be carry-over from other donors' samples. The CDR3 runs from the conserved cysteine through the conserved F or W. A clone size is listed for some rows: how often the clone was seen (once, few, many), or a class if it is expanded.

clone_size j_call v_call cdr3_aa
many TRBJ2-5 TRBV12-3/TRBV12-4 CASSFRGRETQYF
many TRBJ2-3 TRBV2 CASSIGTASTDTQYF
- TRBJ2-3 TRBV6-2/TRBV6-3 CASSPGGRSTDTQYF
few TRBJ1-1 TRBV3-1 CASSLGTGPPEAFF
many TRBJ1-1 TRBV7-9 CASSLAYMNTEAFF
many TRBJ2-1 TRBV7-9 CASSFFTGTGVLSYNEQFF
many TRBJ1-1 TRBV5-1 CASTLNTEAFF
many TRBJ1-5 TRBV5-8 CASSLTVSNQPQHF
once TRBJ1-1 TRBV7-2 CASSSTGMGAFF
- TRBJ1-2 TRBV6-1 CASSEIGAYGYTF
- TRBJ1-1 TRBV20-1 CSAREGTGPKAFF
many TRBJ2-5 TRBV2 CASSEVAGQETQYF
- TRBJ2-3 TRBV18 CASSPQRGGTDTQYF
- TRBJ1-2 TRBV7-9 CASSSAGAGYTF
few TRBJ1-4 TRBV25-1 CASSKGGAANEKLFF
many TRBJ1-2 TRBV7-3 CASSLQGTSRPYGYTF
many TRBJ2-1 TRBV7-9 CASSLPGQGPNEQFF
many TRBJ2-7 TRBV20-1 CSAGPRLASYEQYF
many TRBJ2-3 TRBV7-3 CASSSAIAGGPDTQYF
medium-sized TRBJ1-2 TRBV20-1 CSARRSEGDSTGYTF
many TRBJ1-1 TRBV6-5 CASRGPLNTEAFF
many TRBJ1-1 TRBV7-6 CASSYTGLVTEAFF
many TRBJ1-3 TRBV5-1 CASSLEWSSGNTIYF
few TRBJ2-2 TRBV5-1 CASSPGQGGNTGELFF
few TRBJ1-6 TRBV7-9 CASSLSNSPLHF
many TRBJ1-4 TRBV5-1 CASSPGRGTNEKLFF
few TRBJ2-5 TRBV5-4 CASSGEANRAGETQYF
many TRBJ2-3 TRBV3-1 CASSQDMVGRGTDTQYF
many TRBJ1-5 TRBV6-5 CASSPAGSNQPQHF
- TRBJ1-5 TRBV5-6 CASSPSTGVPPQPQHF
many TRBJ2-2 TRBV28 CASSFFTGGTGELFF
- TRBJ1-2 TRBV6-5 CASSRYDRDYTF
- TRBJ1-6 TRBV3-1 CASSQDRWAPLHF
few TRBJ2-3 TRBV20-1 CSGSRDADTDTQYF
many TRBJ1-3 TRBV7-9 CASSFTDRGNTIYF
many TRBJ1-1 TRBV9 CAIRGVRDRFGNTEAFF
few TRBJ1-1 TRBV12-3/TRBV12-4 CASSKLLGDTEAFF
many TRBJ1-2 TRBV4-3 CASSQEIQTAYGYTF
many TRBJ2-7 TRBV29-1 CSVEDDAGQGYEQYF
few TRBJ1-4 TRBV19 CASSPRKNEKLFF
many TRBJ1-1 TRBV6-1 CASSANRAVVTEAFF
- TRBJ2-2 TRBV13 CTSSLRTSGVTGELFF
many TRBJ1-1 TRBV3-1 CASSQAGTGGGKAFF
many TRBJ2-7 TRBV5-6 CASRKGAGSYEQYF
- TRBJ1-3 TRBV3-1 CASSPTGSGNTIYF
- TRBJ2-5 TRBV7-2 CASSPGLAGRAQETQYF
many TRBJ2-2 TRBV9 CASSQGTESPRELFF
few TRBJ2-5 TRBV5-1 CASTYNGQETQYF
few TRBJ1-4 TRBV12-3/TRBV12-4 CASSRQGFREKLFF
many TRBJ1-1 TRBV21-1 CASSDPGQAGGLDTEAFF
many TRBJ2-1 TRBV18 CASSPPNPGIVGNEQFF
many TRBJ2-1 TRBV7-2 CASSPIDEQFF
many TRBJ1-1 TRBV5-1 CASSPPSGMGTEAFF
many TRBJ1-2 TRBV2 CASRRQGGGYTF
few TRBJ2-3 TRBV20-1 CSARLAGGLYF
many TRBJ2-3 TRBV14 CASSQRLPTDTQYF
many TRBJ2-3 TRBV6-1 CASTLPGFLTQYF
many TRBJ2-3 TRBV6-1 CASSENQGPDTQYF
- TRBJ2-5 TRBV5-1 CASSLGLAGGEETQYF
many TRBJ1-6 TRBV7-2 CASSFGTDNSPLHF